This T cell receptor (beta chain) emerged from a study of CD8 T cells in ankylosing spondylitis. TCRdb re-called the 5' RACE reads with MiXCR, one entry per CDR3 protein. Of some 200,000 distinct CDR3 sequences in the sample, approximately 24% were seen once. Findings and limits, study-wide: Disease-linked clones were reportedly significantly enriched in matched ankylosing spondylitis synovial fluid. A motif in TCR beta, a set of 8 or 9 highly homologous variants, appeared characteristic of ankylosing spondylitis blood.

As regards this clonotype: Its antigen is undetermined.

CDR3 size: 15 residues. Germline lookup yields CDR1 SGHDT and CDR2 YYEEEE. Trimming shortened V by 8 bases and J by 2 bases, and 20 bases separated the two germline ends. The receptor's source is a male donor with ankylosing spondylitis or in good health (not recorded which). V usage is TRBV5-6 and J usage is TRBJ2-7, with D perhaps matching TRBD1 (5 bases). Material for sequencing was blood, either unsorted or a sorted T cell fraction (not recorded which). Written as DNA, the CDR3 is TGTGCCAGGAAGACAGAGGATAGGTTCCCCTACGAGCAGTACTTC. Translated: CARKTEDRFPYEQYF.